In this sample, the clone carrying this T cell receptor (beta chain) turned up a few times. As every portion of the isolated RNA was reverse transcribed, the sequencing read expressed TCRB transcripts. Clones were read by immunoSEQ multiplex PCR, and TCRdb kept only the in-frame ones, dropping some. The sample shows approximately 90,000 clones, around 32% of them seen only once. The sample belongs to a study of beta chain features in type 1 diabetes. The sequencing input was stem cell memory CD4+ T cells from blood. This sequence was found in a woman aged 18 to 35 in good health.

The CDR3 protein is CASSLSRISSKDQETQYF. The CDR3 bases are TGTGCCAGCAGCTTATCCCGGATATCTAGTAAAGACCAAGAGACCCAGTACTTC. The chain employs TRBV7-9 and TRBJ2-5; no clear D. The CDR3 totals 18 residues. V gave up 2 bases and J gave up 0 bases, with 19 bases separating them. Germline CDR1 reads SEHNR; CDR2 reads FQNEAQ (reference sequence).